Ten or more counts support the clone carrying this T cell receptor beta chain. This entry is derived from a study of regulatory T cells in long-lasting Graves disease. Specified time point: newly diagnosed GD, antithyroid drugs for less than 3 months. After RNA was extracted from PBMCs, the TCR library was made from it. The germline V and J ends were trimmed by 4 bases and 6 bases, with 13 bases remaining between them. Per the germline V gene, CDR1 is MDHEN and CDR2 is SYDVKM. CDR3 length: 14 amino acids. The TCR beta library used iRepertoire HTBI primers with Arm-PCR amplification of CDR3. TCRdb re-derived calls from the multiplex PCR reads in MiXCR, one entry per CDR3 protein. The sample lists approximately 440,000 distinct CDR3 sequences, 15% to 20% seen once, with over 9% in the top ten. The sample was also reused in another study, on T cells in Graves' hyperthyroidism and ophthalmopathy.

The genes are TRBV28 and TRBJ2-1; TRBD1 might be the D (6 bases). The TCR was taken from a man between 35 and 55 years old with Graves disease. The sample consisted of peripheral blood mononuclear cells (PBMCs), taken at new diagnosis, from a patient treated with antithyroid drugs. CDR3 sequence (DNA): TGTGCCAGCAGTTCCTATGCCAGGGGCAATGAGCAGTTCTTC. Protein: CASSSYARGNEQFF.